These T cell receptor beta chains were read from a single sample in a study of beta chain features in type 1 diabetes. TCRdb's copy holds only in-frame clones and misses some; the assay was immunoSEQ multiplex PCR. The sample comprises hundreds of thousands of clones, approximately 30% of which are singletons, and about 0.065% rests with the top ten. The specimen sequenced was naive CD4+ T cells from blood. Source of these receptors: a man younger than 35 in good health. CDR3s include the opening cysteine and the closing phenylalanine or tryptophan. The D gene is left open where the match is weak. Rows give clone size only sometimes, using once, few, many, or a class for an expanded clone.

CDR3 DNA	CDR3 protein	clone size	D gene	V gene	J gene
TGTGCCAGCACCGGGACAGGGTACGTCTACGAGCAGTACTTC	CASTGTGYVYEQYF	once	TRBD1	TRBV28	TRBJ2-7
TGTGCCAGCAGCTTAGGGGACAGCGACTTGCAAGAGACCCAGTACTTC	CASSLGDSDLQETQYF	few	TRBD1	TRBV7-9	TRBJ2-5
TGTGCCAGCAGTGAATATCGCTTTGCGGATAGCACAGATACGCAGTATTTT	CASSEYRFADSTDTQYF	-	-	TRBV25-1	TRBJ2-3
TGCGCCAGCAGCCGAACGGGGACTTTGGCTGAGCAGTTCTTC	CASSRTGTLAEQFF	few	-	TRBV4-1	TRBJ2-1
TGTGCCAGCAGTACGGGGGGCTTAGGGAATGAGCAGTTCTTC	CASSTGGLGNEQFF	-	-	TRBV5-4	TRBJ2-1
TGTGCCAGCAGCTTTACGTTTCAGATCAATACGCAGTATTTT	CASSFTFQINTQYF	-	-	TRBV7-2	TRBJ2-3
TGCGCCAGCAGCTCGACTAGCTACAATGAGCAGTTCTTC	CASSSTSYNEQFF	-	-	TRBV5-1	TRBJ2-1
TGTGCCAGCAGTGACCGGGACAGTTACTACAATGAGCAGTTCTTC	CASSDRDSYYNEQFF	few	TRBD1	TRBV6-1	TRBJ2-1
TGCAGCGTTCTCCGAGGGACCTACAATGAGCAGTTCTTC	CSVLRGTYNEQFF	few	-	TRBV29-1	TRBJ2-1
TGTGCCTGGAGGAGACAGGGGGCAACTGAAGCTTTCTTT	CAWRRQGATEAFF	-	TRBD1	TRBV30	TRBJ1-1
TGTGCCAGCAGCCCCATACGGCGGGATGGCTACACCTTC	CASSPIRRDGYTF	-	-	TRBV11-2	TRBJ1-2
TGCGCCAGCAGCCCCCTCCAAGAGACCCAGTACTTC	CASSPLQETQYF	-	-	TRBV5-1	TRBJ2-5
TGTGCCAGCAGCCTTCCTACTAGCGGGAGGATTTACGAGCAGTACTTC	CASSLPTSGRIYEQYF	-	TRBD2	TRBV14	TRBJ2-7
TGTGCCAGCAGAAGTCGGAACTTCTACAATGAGCAGTTCTTC	CASRSRNFYNEQFF	-	-	TRBV27	TRBJ2-1
TGCAGCGTTGAAGAAGGTTCTGGAAACACCATATATTTT	CSVEEGSGNTIYF	-	-	TRBV29-1	TRBJ1-3
TGTGCCTGGAGTGTCGCGGGAGATACGCAGTATTTT	CAWSVAGDTQYF	few	-	TRBV30	TRBJ2-3
TGTGCCAGCAGCTTCGGACAGGGGGGAGATACGCAGTATTTT	CASSFGQGGDTQYF	-	TRBD1	TRBV7-9	TRBJ2-3
TGTGCCAGCAGCTTAGAAGGGGCAGATACGCAGTATTTT	CASSLEGADTQYF	few	-	TRBV7-2	TRBJ2-3
TGCGCCAGCAGCCAAGACTGGGTCGACAAAAACATTCAGTACTTC	CASSQDWVDKNIQYF	few	-	TRBV4-3	TRBJ2-4
TGTGCCAGCAGCTTGGCACCGAGACTAGCGGAGACCCAGTACTTC	CASSLAPRLAETQYF	few	TRBD2	TRBV5-4	TRBJ2-5
TGTGCCAGCAGTACCCGACTAGCGGGGATCTACGAGCAGTACTTC	CASSTRLAGIYEQYF	-	TRBD2	TRBV27	TRBJ2-7
TGTGCCATCAGTGAGTCTGAAGGGACAGATACGCAGTATTTT	CAISESEGTDTQYF	few	-	TRBV10-3	TRBJ2-3
TGTGCCAGCAGAGACACCGCTAACTATGGCTACACCTTC	CASRDTANYGYTF	-	-	TRBV25-1	TRBJ1-2
TGTGCCAGCTCACCACCGGTGCAAGAGACCCAGTACTTC	CASSPPVQETQYF	-	-	TRBV18	TRBJ2-5
TGCAGCGTTGACCAGTCTAGCACAGATACGCAGTATTTT	CSVDQSSTDTQYF	-	-	TRBV29-1	TRBJ2-3
TGTGCCAGCAGCGCCACTGAGAACACCGGGGAGCTGTTTTTT	CASSATENTGELFF	few	-	TRBV7-9	TRBJ2-2
TGTGCCAGCAGTGACCCGGGACAGGGGAACACTGAAGCTTTCTTT	CASSDPGQGNTEAFF	-	TRBD1	TRBV25-1	TRBJ1-1
TGTGCCAGCAGCTACCGACAGCCGAACACTGAAGCTTTCTTT	CASSYRQPNTEAFF	few	-	TRBV7-9	TRBJ1-1
TGTGCCAGCAGCTTAGTATGGACTCTCACCGGGGAGCTGTTTTTT	CASSLVWTLTGELFF	-	-	TRBV7-2	TRBJ2-2
TGTGCCTGGAGCCGGGACCTAAGGCAAGAGACCCAGTACTTC	CAWSRDLRQETQYF	few	-	TRBV30	TRBJ2-5
TGCAGCGTCCAGGGGACTGGGGCCAACGTCCTGACTTTC	CSVQGTGANVLTF	-	-	TRBV29-1	TRBJ2-6
TGCGCCAGCAGCCGGACTAGCGGGGGCTACAATGAGCAGTTCTTC	CASSRTSGGYNEQFF	-	TRBD2	TRBV5-1	TRBJ2-1
TGTGCCTCCAGGGACAGTAGGAACGCTGAAGCTTTCTTT	CASRDSRNAEAFF	-	TRBD1	TRBV30	TRBJ1-1
TGCAGCGTTCGAAGGGGAGCCACCGGGGAGCTGTTTTTT	CSVRRGATGELFF	few	-	TRBV29-1	TRBJ2-2
TGTGCCATCAGTGTCGGCGGAGCACGGTACGAGCAGTACTTC	CAISVGGARYEQYF	few	-	TRBV10-3	TRBJ2-7
TGTGCCACCAGCAGCCCCAGCCGGGACAGGGATTACGAGCAGTACTTC	CATSSPSRDRDYEQYF	-	TRBD1	TRBV15	TRBJ2-7
TGTGCCTGGAAGGCCAGTGGGGGCAATCAGCCCCAGCATTTT	CAWKASGGNQPQHF	-	-	TRBV30	TRBJ1-5
TGTGCCATCAGTGAGAGAGGAGCCCAAGAGACCCAGTACTTC	CAISERGAQETQYF	few	-	TRBV10-3	TRBJ2-5
TGTGCCAGCAGCCTGGACAGCCCCACAGATACGCAGTATTTT	CASSLDSPTDTQYF	-	-	TRBV7-8	TRBJ2-3
TGTGCCAGCAGTTACTCGATAAGGGGGAGTCAGCCCCAGCATTTT	CASSYSIRGSQPQHF	-	-	TRBV6-5	TRBJ1-5
TGCAGTGCTAGGACTGCCTACGAGCAGTACTTC	CSARTAYEQYF	-	-	TRBV20-1	TRBJ2-7
TGTGCCAGCAGCTTAGTAGGGACTAGCTCCACCGGGGAGCTGTTTTTT	CASSLVGTSSTGELFF	-	TRBD2	TRBV7-2	TRBJ2-2
TGTGCCAGCAGCTTAATCACGACCACTAACTATGGCTACACCTTC	CASSLITTTNYGYTF	-	-	TRBV7-2	TRBJ1-2
TGTGCCAGCAGCTCAGGTACTAGCGGCACAGATACGCAGTATTTT	CASSSGTSGTDTQYF	-	TRBD2	TRBV7-9	TRBJ2-3
TGCAGTGCTAGTCGGGGAGAAGCTTTCTTT	CSASRGEAFF	-	-	TRBV20-1	TRBJ1-1
TGTGCCAGCAGCGTAGCTAGCCAGGGCAGCACAGATACGCAGTATTTT	CASSVASQGSTDTQYF	few	-	TRBV9	TRBJ2-3
TGTGCCAGCAGCCTCCCCCGAGTGGGGGATACGCAGTATTTT	CASSLPRVGDTQYF	-	-	TRBV7-8	TRBJ2-3
TGCGCCAGCGGCCAGCCCACTCCCCGCTCCTACAATGAGCAGTTCTTC	CASGQPTPRSYNEQFF	few	-	TRBV5-1	TRBJ2-1
TGTGCCTGGAGTGTATGGCCCACCGGGGAGCTGTTTTTT	CAWSVWPTGELFF	-	-	TRBV30	TRBJ2-2
TGTGCCAGCAGCCCGCTAGCGTTTGCCGGGGAGCTGTTTTTT	CASSPLAFAGELFF	-	-	TRBV14	TRBJ2-2
TGTGCCAGCAGCTTGGCCAGTACCGAGCAGTACTTC	CASSLASTEQYF	-	-	TRBV5-4	TRBJ2-7
TGTGCCACCCTACACAGGGCCACCGGGGAGCTGTTTTTT	CATLHRATGELFF	-	-	TRBV28	TRBJ2-2
TGTGCCAGCAGCTTAGGCTCACCACTCGGGCAGTTACCGTTCTTC	CASSLGSPLGQLPFF	few	-	TRBV13	TRBJ2-1
TGCAGCGTTGAGGGACTAGCGGCAGGCAATGAGCAGTTCTTC	CSVEGLAAGNEQFF	few	TRBD2	TRBV29-1	TRBJ2-1
TGTGCCAGCAGCCCCCGGCGGGACAGGGGGTTCCAAGAGACCCAGTACTTC	CASSPRRDRGFQETQYF	few	TRBD1	TRBV7-2	TRBJ2-5